The rows below give T cell receptor beta chains drawn from one sample of a study of identical twins. TCRdb reanalysed the 5' RACE reads using MiXCR and keeps one entry per CDR3 protein. In the table there are 450,000 to 600,000 distinct CDR3 sequences, 20% to 25% of which are singletons. These data also featured in a second study, about yellow fever vaccine responses in identical twins.

Sequenced material: CD4+ T cells sorted from blood. Source of these receptors: a woman aged 18-29 years in good health. The CDR3 runs from the conserved cysteine through the conserved F or W. The D gene is left open where the match is weak. Clone sizes are given selectively: once, few, many, or a class where the clone is expanded.

v_gene	d_gene	abundance	j_gene	CDR3aa	CDR3nt
TRBV18	.	.	TRBJ2-3	CASSPPLPTQYF	TGTGCCAGCTCACCACCTCTCCCTACGCAGTATTTT
TRBV20-1	TRBD1	few	TRBJ1-1	CSARERGQGIPEAFF	TGCAGTGCTAGAGAAAGGGGACAGGGGATACCTGAAGCTTTCTTT
TRBV20-1	.	.	TRBJ2-7	CSARGTIFYEQYF	TGCAGTGCTAGGGGGACGATCTTCTACGAGCAGTACTTC
TRBV28	.	.	TRBJ2-7	CASSGRGPYEQYF	TGTGCCAGCAGTGGCCGGGGCCCCTACGAGCAGTACTTC
TRBV4-1	TRBD1	few	TRBJ1-4	CASSPPDRDNEKLFF	TGCGCCAGCAGCCCCCCGGACAGGGATAATGAAAAACTGTTTTTT
TRBV19	.	.	TRBJ2-2	CATAPWGGGHPGELFF	TGTGCCACCGCCCCTTGGGGGGGCGGACATCCCGGGGAGCTGTTTTTT
TRBV28	.	.	TRBJ1-2	CASSPGGAHVKSYGYTF	TGTGCCAGCAGTCCCGGCGGGGCGCATGTGAAATCCTATGGCTACACCTTC
TRBV20-1	.	few	TRBJ2-7	CSARGEASYEQYF	TGCAGTGCTAGGGGGGAGGCCTCCTACGAGCAGTACTTC
TRBV24-1	.	.	TRBJ1-2	CATSSQGFYGYTF	TGTGCCACCAGCTCACAGGGCTTCTATGGCTACACCTTC
TRBV24-1	.	.	TRBJ2-2	CATSLGGRLFF	TGTGCCACCAGTCTCGGCGGCCGGCTGTTTTTT
TRBV2	.	.	TRBJ1-5	CAICFTGTTDSNQPQHF	TGTGCCATCTGTTTTACCGGGACAACGGATAGCAATCAGCCCCAGCATTTT
TRBV5-6	TRBD2	.	TRBJ2-2	CASSKTSGRDTGELFF	TGTGCCAGCAGCAAAACTAGCGGGAGAGATACCGGGGAGCTGTTTTTT
TRBV5-1	TRBD2	few	TRBJ2-1	CASSSPSGSGDEQFF	TGCGCCAGCAGCAGCCCTAGCGGGAGTGGGGATGAGCAGTTCTTC
TRBV24-1	.	.	TRBJ2-3	CATSDPQGPDTQYF	TGTGCCACCAGTGACCCTCAGGGCCCAGATACGCAGTATTTT
TRBV2	.	few	TRBJ2-1	CARTGTNSYNEQFF	TGTGCCAGGACCGGGACAAACTCCTACAATGAGCAGTTCTTC
TRBV12-3/TRBV12-4	.	.	TRBJ2-1	CASSLTKGGALYNEQFF	TGTGCCAGCAGTTTGACTAAGGGTGGGGCTTTGTACAATGAGCAGTTCTTC
TRBV4-2	TRBD2	.	TRBJ2-2	CASSQEVSGRAWGTTGELFF	TGTGCCAGCAGCCAAGAAGTCAGCGGGAGGGCTTGGGGAACCACCGGGGAGCTGTTTTTT
TRBV5-1	.	.	TRBJ2-1	CASSPGGFGAYNEQFF	TGCGCCAGCAGCCCAGGCGGATTTGGAGCATACAATGAGCAGTTCTTC
TRBV7-9	.	.	TRBJ2-2	CASSPVQDLGELFF	TGTGCCAGCAGCCCCGTGCAGGATCTCGGGGAGCTGTTTTTT
TRBV5-1	.	few	TRBJ1-2	CASSLGDTNYGYTF	TGCGCCAGCAGCTTGGGGGACACGAACTATGGCTACACCTTC
TRBV5-6	.	.	TRBJ2-1	CASSLVFNEQFF	TGTGCCAGCAGCTTGGTTTTCAATGAGCAGTTCTTC
TRBV5-1	.	few	TRBJ2-3	CASSLLNKAGTDTQYF	TGCGCCAGCAGCTTGCTGAACAAAGCCGGAACAGATACGCAGTATTTT
TRBV4-1	.	.	TRBJ2-3	CASSQDRGKSTDTQYF	TGCGCCAGCAGCCAAGATCGAGGAAAAAGCACAGATACGCAGTATTTT
TRBV12-3/TRBV12-4	TRBD1	few	TRBJ1-6	CATGLTGQLNSPLHF	TGTGCCACCGGACTCACGGGACAGCTCAATTCACCCCTCCACTTT
TRBV12-3/TRBV12-4	.	.	TRBJ2-1	CASRTGLQNNEQFF	TGTGCCAGCAGAACGGGACTGCAAAACAATGAGCAGTTCTTC
TRBV5-1	.	.	TRBJ1-6	CASSLVGSSPLHF	TGCGCCAGCAGCCTGGTGGGGAGTTCACCCCTCCACTTT
TRBV18	.	.	TRBJ2-7	CASSPPGGGHYEQYF	TGTGCCAGCTCACCACCGGGGGGTGGACACTACGAGCAGTACTTC
TRBV2	.	.	TRBJ2-5	CASSPRRVISLETQYF	TGTGCCAGCAGCCCCCGCAGGGTTATCTCTCTAGAGACCCAGTACTTC
TRBV7-6	.	few	TRBJ2-1	CASSPGGTANNEQFF	TGTGCCAGCAGCCCAGGGGGGACGGCTAACAATGAGCAGTTCTTC
TRBV7-9	.	.	TRBJ2-5	CASSSVLETQYF	TGTGCCAGCAGCTCCGTCCTGGAGACCCAGTACTTC
TRBV7-3	.	.	TRBJ2-3	CASSLAPRNTQYF	TGTGCCAGCAGCTTGGCCCCCCGCAATACGCAGTATTTT
TRBV24-1	TRBD1	.	TRBJ2-7	CATSEPGTGAHEQYF	TGTGCCACCAGTGAACCCGGGACAGGGGCCCACGAGCAGTACTTC
TRBV12-3/TRBV12-4	TRBD2	few	TRBJ2-1	CASRPGGVKEQFF	TGTGCCAGCAGACCGGGAGGGGTAAAAGAGCAGTTCTTC
TRBV5-5	TRBD1	few	TRBJ2-1	CASSLKGAAYNEQFF	TGTGCCAGCAGCCTTAAGGGGGCGGCCTACAATGAGCAGTTCTTC
TRBV3-1	.	few	TRBJ1-1	CASSQGEVNTEAFF	TGTGCCAGCAGCCAAGGGGAGGTGAACACTGAAGCTTTCTTT
TRBV12-3/TRBV12-4	TRBD1	many	TRBJ2-5	CASSFGQGKTQYF	TGTGCCAGCAGTTTCGGACAGGGAAAGACCCAGTACTTC
TRBV11-3	.	few	TRBJ2-5	CASSLGGVLETQYF	TGTGCCAGCAGCTTAGGGGGGGTGTTGGAGACCCAGTACTTC
TRBV7-9	.	.	TRBJ1-4	CASSQRTGMLGEKLFF	TGTGCCAGCAGCCAAAGAACAGGGATGCTAGGTGAAAAACTGTTTTTT
TRBV10-3	.	.	TRBJ2-3	CAISESTQGGRVTDTQYF	TGTGCCATCAGTGAGTCAACCCAGGGAGGTAGGGTCACAGATACGCAGTATTTT
TRBV7-2	.	few	TRBJ1-3	CASSFNPGTGNTIYF	TGTGCCAGCAGCTTTAACCCAGGGACCGGAAACACCATATATTTT
TRBV21-1	.	few	TRBJ1-1	CASSLPRRSDTEAFF	TGTGCCAGCAGCCTCCCGAGAAGGAGCGACACTGAAGCTTTCTTT
TRBV20-1	TRBD2	.	TRBJ2-1	CSASGGLADYNEQFF	TGCAGTGCCTCCGGGGGACTAGCGGACTACAATGAGCAGTTCTTC
TRBV24-1	TRBD2	many	TRBJ2-1	CATSDPLPGLGYNEQFF	TGTGCCACCAGTGATCCCCTCCCGGGACTAGGTTACAATGAGCAGTTCTTC
TRBV6-5	TRBD2	.	TRBJ2-7	CASSSRLAGVGEQYF	TGTGCCAGCAGTTCCCGACTAGCGGGAGTTGGGGAGCAGTACTTC
TRBV24-1	TRBD1	.	TRBJ2-3	CATSQGALTDTQYF	TGTGCCACCTCACAGGGGGCGCTTACAGATACGCAGTATTTT
TRBV27	TRBD1	.	TRBJ1-1	CASSEDRAKYTEAFF	TGTGCCAGCAGTGAGGACAGGGCTAAGTACACTGAAGCTTTCTTT
TRBV27	.	once	TRBJ2-7	CASSYRGGRSYEQYF	TGTGCCAGCAGTTATCGGGGCGGGCGATCCTACGAGCAGTACTTC
TRBV5-1	TRBD1	.	TRBJ1-1	CASSTGQVNTEAFF	TGCGCCAGCAGCACGGGACAGGTGAACACTGAAGCTTTCTTT
TRBV7-2	TRBD2	few	TRBJ2-2	CASSSSGGENTGELFF	TGTGCCAGCAGCTCCTCGGGAGGGGAAAACACCGGGGAGCTGTTTTTT
TRBV12-5	.	.	TRBJ2-3	CASGLVTVGGSTDTQYF	TGTGCTAGTGGTTTGGTAACCGTGGGCGGGAGCACAGATACGCAGTATTTT
TRBV27	.	.	TRBJ1-1	CASSHRDDTEAFF	TGTGCCAGCAGCCACAGGGATGACACTGAAGCTTTCTTT
TRBV7-9	.	.	TRBJ2-7	CASSPHGNSYEQYF	TGTGCCAGCAGTCCTCACGGGAACTCCTACGAGCAGTACTTC
TRBV10-3	.	few	TRBJ2-5	CAISGRDTPQETQYF	TGTGCCATCAGTGGCCGGGACACCCCACAAGAGACCCAGTACTTC
TRBV11-2	TRBD2	many	TRBJ2-3	CASSRGGLAGSGLDTQYF	TGTGCCAGCAGCCGCGGGGGACTAGCGGGATCCGGGTTAGATACGCAGTATTTT
TRBV20-1	.	few	TRBJ1-6	CSALGGGDYNSPLHF	TGCAGTGCCCTAGGTGGAGGGGACTATAATTCACCCCTCCACTTT
TRBV5-6	.	many	TRBJ2-2	CASNLGGASTGELFF	TGTGCCAGCAACTTGGGGGGCGCGAGCACCGGGGAGCTGTTTTTT
TRBV29-1	.	.	TRBJ2-3	CSVARVPTDTQYF	TGCAGCGTTGCCAGGGTCCCCACAGATACGCAGTATTTT
TRBV5-1	TRBD2	.	TRBJ2-3	CASRPGTSGGTDTQYF	TGCGCCAGCAGACCAGGGACTAGCGGGGGCACAGATACGCAGTATTTT
TRBV4-2	TRBD2	.	TRBJ2-7	CASSQESGTSGSRDYEQYF	TGTGCCAGCAGCCAAGAATCCGGGACTAGCGGGAGTCGGGACTACGAGCAGTACTTC